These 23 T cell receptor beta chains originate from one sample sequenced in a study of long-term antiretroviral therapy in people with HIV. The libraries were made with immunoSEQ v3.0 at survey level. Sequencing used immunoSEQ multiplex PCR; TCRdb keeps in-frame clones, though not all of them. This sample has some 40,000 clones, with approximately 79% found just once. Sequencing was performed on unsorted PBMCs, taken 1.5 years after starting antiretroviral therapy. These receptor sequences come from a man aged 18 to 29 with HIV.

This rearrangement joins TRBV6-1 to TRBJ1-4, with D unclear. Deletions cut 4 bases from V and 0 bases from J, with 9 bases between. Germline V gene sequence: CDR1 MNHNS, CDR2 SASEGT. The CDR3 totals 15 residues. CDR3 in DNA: TGTGCCAGCAGTGCCCAATCTGCAACTAATGAAAAACTGTTTTTT. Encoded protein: CASSAQSATNEKLFF.

As DNA, the CDR3 is TGTGCCAGCAGCTTGACAGGGGACGGCTACACCTTC. This codes for CASSLTGDGYTF. The chain carries TRBV7-2 and TRBJ1-2; 8 bases align to TRBD1. V lost 3 bases to trimming and J lost 8 bases; unmatched junction nucleotides: 2. Per germline, CDR1 SGHTA and CDR2 FQGNSA. The CDR3 consists of 12 residues.

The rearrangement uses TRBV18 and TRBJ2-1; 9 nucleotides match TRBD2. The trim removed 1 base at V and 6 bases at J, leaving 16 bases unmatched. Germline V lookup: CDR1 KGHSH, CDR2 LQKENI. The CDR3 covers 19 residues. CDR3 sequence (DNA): TGTGCCAGCTCACCACAACGCCCTACCGGGACTAGCCGAGTCAATGAGCAGTTCTTC. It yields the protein CASSPQRPTGTSRVNEQFF.

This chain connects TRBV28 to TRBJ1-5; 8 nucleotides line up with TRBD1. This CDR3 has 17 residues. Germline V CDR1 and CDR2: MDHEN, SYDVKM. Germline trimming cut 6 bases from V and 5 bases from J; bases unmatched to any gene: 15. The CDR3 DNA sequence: TGTGCCAGCAGGAGTCTGAATGAGGACAGGGAGTATCAGCCCCAGCATTTT. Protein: CASRSLNEDREYQPQHF.

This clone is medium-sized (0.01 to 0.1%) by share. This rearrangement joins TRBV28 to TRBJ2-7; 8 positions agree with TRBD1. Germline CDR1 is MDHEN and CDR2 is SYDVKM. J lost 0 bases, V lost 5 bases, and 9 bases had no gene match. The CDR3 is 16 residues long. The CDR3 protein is CASSALTGVGSYEQYF. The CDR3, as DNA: TGTGCCAGCAGTGCCTTGACAGGGGTAGGCTCCTACGAGCAGTACTTC.

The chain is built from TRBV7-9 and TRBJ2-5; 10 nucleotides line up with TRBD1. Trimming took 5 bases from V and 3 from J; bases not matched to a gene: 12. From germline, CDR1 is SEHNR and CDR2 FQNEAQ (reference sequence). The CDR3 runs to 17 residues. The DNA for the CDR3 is TGTGCCAGCAGCACCTCCCGGGACAGGGGATGGAAAGAGACCCAGTACTTC. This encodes CASSTSRDRGWKETQYF.

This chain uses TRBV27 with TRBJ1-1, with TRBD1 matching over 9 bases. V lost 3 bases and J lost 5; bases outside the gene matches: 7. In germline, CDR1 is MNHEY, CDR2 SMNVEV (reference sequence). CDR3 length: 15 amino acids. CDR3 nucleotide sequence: TGTGCCAGCAGTTTTCTACAGGGGGCTGAAACTGAAGCTTTCTTT. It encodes CASSFLQGAETEAFF.

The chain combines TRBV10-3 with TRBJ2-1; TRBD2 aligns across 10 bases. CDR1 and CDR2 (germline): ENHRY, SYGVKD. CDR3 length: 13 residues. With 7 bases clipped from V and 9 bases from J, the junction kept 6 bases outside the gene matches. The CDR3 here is CAINSGRAPEQFF. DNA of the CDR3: TGTGCCATCAACAGCGGGAGGGCCCCTGAGCAGTTCTTC.

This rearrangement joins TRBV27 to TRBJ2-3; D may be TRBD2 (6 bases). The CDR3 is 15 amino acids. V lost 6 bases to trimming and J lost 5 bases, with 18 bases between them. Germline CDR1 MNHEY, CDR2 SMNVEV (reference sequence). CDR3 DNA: TGTGCCAGCAGCCGGGGGAGGCCGGTGGAAGATACGCAGTATTTT. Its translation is CASSRGRPVEDTQYF.

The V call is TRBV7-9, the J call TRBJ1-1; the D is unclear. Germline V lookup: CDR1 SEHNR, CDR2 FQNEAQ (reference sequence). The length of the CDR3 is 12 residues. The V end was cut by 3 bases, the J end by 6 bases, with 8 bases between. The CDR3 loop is CASSLVYPEAFF. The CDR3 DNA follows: TGTGCCAGCAGCTTGGTTTATCCTGAAGCTTTCTTT.

The DNA for the CDR3 is TGTGCCAGCAGCCCGGGACTAGCAGTCTACGAGCAGTACTTC. It is translated as CASSPGLAVYEQYF. The rearrangement joins TRBV5-4 to TRBJ2-7; TRBD2 agrees at 9 bases. Per germline, CDR1 SGHNT and CDR2 YYREEE (reference sequence). The CDR3 runs to 14 residues. After removal of 4 bases from V and 3 bases from J, the junction contained 5 bases not matched to a gene.

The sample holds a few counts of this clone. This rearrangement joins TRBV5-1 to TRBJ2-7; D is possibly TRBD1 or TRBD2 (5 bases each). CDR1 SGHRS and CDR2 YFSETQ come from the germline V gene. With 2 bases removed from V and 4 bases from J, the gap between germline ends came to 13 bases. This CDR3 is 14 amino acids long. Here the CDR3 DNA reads TGCGCCAGCAGCTTCGGGACGTTACCTTACGAGCAGTACTTC. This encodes CASSFGTLPYEQYF.

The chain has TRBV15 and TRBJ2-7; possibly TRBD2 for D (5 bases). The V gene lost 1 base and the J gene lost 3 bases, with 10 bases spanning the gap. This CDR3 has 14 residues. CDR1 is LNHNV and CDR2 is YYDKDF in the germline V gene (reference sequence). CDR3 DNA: TGTGCCACCAGCAGAGGGACGGGGAGCTACGAGCAGTACTTC. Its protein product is CATSRGTGSYEQYF.

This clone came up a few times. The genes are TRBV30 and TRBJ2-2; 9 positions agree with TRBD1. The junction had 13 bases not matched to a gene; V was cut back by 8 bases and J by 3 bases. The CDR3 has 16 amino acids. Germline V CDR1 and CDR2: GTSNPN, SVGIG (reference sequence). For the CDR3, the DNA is TGTGCCCTGGTAGGACAGGGGTCATCGTACACCGGGGAGCTGTTTTTT. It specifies CALVGQGSSYTGELFF.

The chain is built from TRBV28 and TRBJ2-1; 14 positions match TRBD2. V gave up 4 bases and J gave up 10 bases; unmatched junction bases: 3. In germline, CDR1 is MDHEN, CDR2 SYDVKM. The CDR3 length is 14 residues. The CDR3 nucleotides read TGTGCCAGCAGTTCGGGACTAGCGGGAGCCGAGCAGTTCTTC. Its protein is CASSSGLAGAEQFF. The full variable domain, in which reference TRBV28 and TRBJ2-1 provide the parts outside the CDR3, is DVKVTQSSRYLVKRTGEKVFLECVQDMDHENMFWYRQDPGLGLRLIYFSYDVKMKEKGDIPEGYSVSREKKERFSLILESASTNQTSMYLCASSSGLAGAEQFFGPGTRLTVL.

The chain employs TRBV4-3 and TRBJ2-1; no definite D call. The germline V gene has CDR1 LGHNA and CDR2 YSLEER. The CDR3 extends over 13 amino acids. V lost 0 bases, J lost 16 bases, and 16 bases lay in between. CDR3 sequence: CASSQDLAFERFF. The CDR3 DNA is TGCGCCAGCAGCCAAGATCTGGCGTTCGAGCGTTTCTTC.

This chain's CDR3 is CASSALAGTYNEQFF. In DNA form, the CDR3 reads TGTGCCAGCAGCGCCCTAGCGGGAACCTACAATGAGCAGTTCTTC. This chain joins TRBV9 and TRBJ2-1; the match to TRBD2 covers 9 bases. The CDR3 totals 15 residues. CDR1 SGDLS and CDR2 YYNGEE come from the germline V gene. The ends lost 3 bases at V and 2 bases at J; junction bases unmatched: 3.

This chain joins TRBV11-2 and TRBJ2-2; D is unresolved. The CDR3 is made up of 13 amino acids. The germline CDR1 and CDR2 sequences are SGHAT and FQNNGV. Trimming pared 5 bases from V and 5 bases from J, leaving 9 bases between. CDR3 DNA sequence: TGTGCCAGCAGCCCAGATTTTACCGGGGAGCTGTTTTTT. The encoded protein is CASSPDFTGELFF.

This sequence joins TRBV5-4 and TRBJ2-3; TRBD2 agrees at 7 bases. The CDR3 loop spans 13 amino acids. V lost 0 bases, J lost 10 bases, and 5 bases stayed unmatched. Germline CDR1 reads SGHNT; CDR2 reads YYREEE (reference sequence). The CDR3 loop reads CASSLETLAAQYF. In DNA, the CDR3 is TGTGCCAGCAGCTTGGAAACGCTAGCGGCGCAGTATTTT.

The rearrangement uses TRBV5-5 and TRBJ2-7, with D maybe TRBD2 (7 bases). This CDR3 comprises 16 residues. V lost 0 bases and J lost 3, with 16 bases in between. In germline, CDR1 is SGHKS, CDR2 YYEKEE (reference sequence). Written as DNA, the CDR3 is TGTGCCAGCAGCTTGGAGGGGGGGAAATCCCGCTACGAGCAGTACTTC. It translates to CASSLEGGKSRYEQYF.

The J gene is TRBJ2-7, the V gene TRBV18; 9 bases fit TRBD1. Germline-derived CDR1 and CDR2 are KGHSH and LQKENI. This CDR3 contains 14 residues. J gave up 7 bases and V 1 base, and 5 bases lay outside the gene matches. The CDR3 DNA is TGTGCCAGCTCACCACGGGACAGGGTGGGTGAGCAGTACTTC. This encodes CASSPRDRVGEQYF.

For the CDR3, the DNA is TGTGCCAGCAGCTTAGATCGGCCGGCGGGACCCACCTACGAGCAGTACTTC. Protein product: CASSLDRPAGPTYEQYF. The genes are TRBV11-2 and TRBJ2-7; maybe TRBD2 (6 bases). Germline V gene sequence: CDR1 SGHAT, CDR2 FQNNGV. CDR3 length: 17 residues. Trimming took 0 bases from V and 2 from J, leaving 17 bases between them.

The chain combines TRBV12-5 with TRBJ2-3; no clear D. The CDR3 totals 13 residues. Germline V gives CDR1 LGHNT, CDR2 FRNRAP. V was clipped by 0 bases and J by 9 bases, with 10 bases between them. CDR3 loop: CASGLVAGGTQYF. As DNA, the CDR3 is TGTGCTAGTGGTTTGGTAGCCGGTGGAACGCAGTATTTT.